What follows describes a single T cell receptor (beta chain). The sample belongs to a study of cytomegalovirus exposure and HLA in healthy donors. The PCR had 60 Vbeta and 13 Jbeta primers. This table comes from immunoSEQ multiplex PCR, and its TCRdb copy is limited to in-frame clones, with some not included. The sample yields some 150,000 clones, about three quarters seen once. Though nominally healthy at sampling, donors likely had unrecorded immune exposures. This CDR3 spans 13 amino acids. V lost 0 bases and J 5 bases, leaving 6 bases between the germline ends. Germline-derived CDR1 and CDR2 are LNHNV and YYDKDF (reference sequence).

Sequenced material: PBMCs. J is TRBJ2-3 and V is TRBV15, with D uncertain. This clonotype was obtained from a male donor in good health and CMV-seronegative. CDR3 in DNA: TGTGCCACCAGCAGAGATCCGGTAGATACGCAGTATTTT. Translated, it gives CATSRDPVDTQYF.